This T cell receptor beta chain was observed in a study of blood T cell repertoires in COVID-19. Study processing details: It was from reference gene primer amplification that nucleated cell counts were estimated. TCRdb's table, derived via immunoSEQ multiplex PCR, lists solely in-frame clones and lacks some. The V and J calls and clone size come from that table; D and trimming were worked out from the DNA. The sample includes about 90,000 clones, 65% to 85% of them seen just once. The CDR3 extends over 14 amino acids. The V and J ends lost 1 base and 3 bases respectively, with 9 bases between them. The germline V gene has CDR1 SGHDN and CDR2 FVKESK.

Sequencing input: peripheral blood. V usage is TRBV14 and J usage is TRBJ1-2, with a possible D match to TRBD1 (5 bases). The TCR was taken from a man aged 80 or over with active or convalescent COVID-19. CDR3 coding DNA: TGTGCCAGCAGCCAAGTTTGGGGGGACTATGGCTACACCTTC. Its translation: CASSQVWGDYGYTF.